This entry lists 18 T cell receptor beta chains sequenced from one sample in a study of blood T cell repertoires in COVID-19. The repertoire was sequenced with immunoSEQ multiplex PCR; TCRdb's copy has only in-frame clones and lacks some. Among 250,000 to 300,000 clones listed, about 68% were seen once. Sequencing was done on a sample of peripheral blood. The receptors come from an elderly woman with acute or convalescent COVID-19.

The genes are TRBV3-1 (or the pseudogene TRBV3-2) and TRBJ1-1; tentative D call: TRBD1 (5 bases). The CDR3 sequence is 15 residues long. Germline V CDR1 and CDR2: LGHDT, YNNKEL (reference sequence). The ends were cut back, 1 base at V and 4 bases at J, with 13 bases in the middle. CDR3 residues: CASSQGQGFVTEAFF. CDR3 nucleotide sequence: TGTGCCAGCAGCCAAGGTCAGGGCTTCGTCACTGAAGCTTTCTTT.

The chain employs TRBV5-5 and TRBJ1-2; 8 bases align to TRBD1. This CDR3 is built from 13 residues. V dropped 2 bases and J dropped 4; count of bases not matched to a gene: 1. Germline CDR1 reads SGHKS; CDR2 reads YYEKEE (reference sequence). CDR3 DNA: TGTGCCAGCAGCTTCCAGGGGGCCTATGGCTACACCTTC. This codes for CASSFQGAYGYTF.

The V and J genes are TRBV7-9 and TRBJ1-6; 7 bases agree with TRBD1. Germline values: CDR1 SEHNR, CDR2 FQNEAQ (reference sequence). Losses at the gene ends were 6 bases for V and 5 bases for J; bases not matched to a gene: 7. There are 15 residues in the CDR3. CDR3 nucleotides: TGTGCCAGCAGACACTGGGACAGAGATAATTCACCCCTCCACTTT. This gives the protein CASRHWDRDNSPLHF.

This clone was counted a few times. J is TRBJ1-2 and V is TRBV4-3; a weak D match, TRBD1 (5 bases). Germline lookup yields CDR1 LGHNA and CDR2 YSLEER. The V and J ends lost 0 bases and 3 bases respectively, with 8 bases between them. The CDR3 sequence is 14 residues long. CDR3 sequence reads: CASSQEAGHYGYTF. The CDR3, as DNA: TGCGCCAGCAGCCAAGAAGCGGGGCACTATGGCTACACCTTC.

The chain links TRBV7-2 to TRBJ2-7, with D perhaps TRBD1 (6 bases). The V gene lost 5 bases and the J gene lost 3 bases, with 14 bases spanning the gap. The V gene's germline CDR1 is SGHTA and CDR2 FQGNSA. CDR3 length: 14 amino acids. CDR3 in amino acids: CASSPSPDSYEQYF. In DNA form, the CDR3 reads TGTGCCAGCAGCCCTAGCCCGGACAGCTACGAGCAGTACTTC.

J is TRBJ1-5 and V is TRBV30; no definite D call. From germline, CDR1 is GTSNPN and CDR2 SVGIG (reference sequence). The V end lost 5 bases, the J end lost 4 bases, and 15 bases lay between the germline ends. This CDR3 has 14 amino acids. Here the CDR3 DNA reads TGTGCCTGGGGCGGAGGGCAGCCTAATCAGCCCCAGCATTTT. This encodes CAWGGGQPNQPQHF.

The chain is built from TRBV7-2 and TRBJ1-2; 9 bases are shared with TRBD1. This CDR3 region has 13 residues. Per germline, CDR1 SGHTA and CDR2 FQGNSA. J was trimmed by 8 bases and V by 4 bases; bases with no gene match: 5. CDR3 protein: CASSYDRGKGYTF. For the CDR3, the DNA is TGTGCCAGCAGCTACGACAGGGGGAAGGGCTACACCTTC.

V gene TRBV6-5 combines with J gene TRBJ2-5; D is unclear. V lost 6 bases and J lost 13, with 18 bases in between. CDR3 size: 12 residues. Per the germline V gene, CDR1 is MNHEY and CDR2 is SVGAGI. This CDR3 reads CASRISHRVAYF. The DNA of the CDR3 is TGTGCCAGCAGGATCAGCCATCGGGTTGCGTACTTC.

As DNA, the CDR3 is TGTGCCAGTAAATCAGGGAAAAACTATGGCTACACCTTC. Amino acid sequence: CASKSGKNYGYTF. The rearrangement uses TRBV19 and TRBJ1-2; D might be TRBD1 (5 bases). This CDR3 is 13 amino acids long. Trimming stripped 7 bases from V and 2 bases from J, with 11 bases between. The germline V gene encodes CDR1 LNHDA and CDR2 SQIVND (reference sequence).

The V and J genes are TRBV19 and TRBJ1-1; tentatively, D is TRBD1 (6 bases). The CDR3 contains 17 residues. The ends were cut back, 4 bases at V and 0 bases at J, with 18 bases in the middle. Germline-derived CDR1 and CDR2 are LNHDA and SQIVND (reference sequence). The CDR3 is CASSRGPQGSLNTEAFF. CDR3 bases: TGTGCCAGTAGTAGGGGGCCGCAGGGGAGCCTGAACACTGAAGCTTTCTTT.

The J gene is TRBJ2-7, the V gene TRBV6-2 or TRBV6-3; D is undetermined. This CDR3 is 15 amino acids long. The germline CDR1 and CDR2 sequences are MNHEY and SVGEGT. The germline V and J ends were trimmed by 0 bases and 3 bases, with 12 bases remaining between them. The CDR3 DNA reads as TGTGCCAGCAGTTACTCGCAGAAATCAAACTACGAGCAGTACTTC. This gives the protein CASSYSQKSNYEQYF.

This chain uses TRBV7-9 with TRBJ2-3; 11 nucleotides line up with TRBD1. Trimming removed 4 bases from V and 4 bases from J; junction bases left unmatched: 13. CDR3 length equals 18 residues. Germline CDR1 SEHNR, CDR2 FQNEAQ (reference sequence). The CDR3 is CASSSRLPGQGVADTQYF. The CDR3 coding sequence is TGTGCCAGCAGCTCTCGTTTACCGGGACAGGGGGTGGCAGATACGCAGTATTTT.

This clone was seen more than once but under ten times. This chain joins TRBV18 and TRBJ2-5, with no clear D. Germline V gene sequence: CDR1 KGHSH, CDR2 LQKENI. V was cut by 3 bases and J by 5 bases, with 4 bases left in between. This CDR3 is built from 11 residues. Here the CDR3 DNA reads TGTGCCAGCTCACCCGGGGAGACCCAGTACTTC. Its protein is CASSPGETQYF.

The genes are TRBV5-1 and TRBJ2-5; TRBD2 matches 8 bases. V was pared by 10 bases and J by 1 base, with 9 bases of the junction left unmatched. Germline CDR1 is SGHRS and CDR2 is YFSETQ. The CDR3 length is 14 residues. The CDR3 nucleotides are TGCGCCGGCCGGGGGGGACCGAGCCAAGAGACCCAGTACTTC. This sequence encodes CAGRGGPSQETQYF.

V is TRBV4-2 and J is TRBJ2-3, with 12 bases lining up with TRBD2. V was pared by 8 bases and J by 5 bases, with 8 bases of the junction left unmatched. The length of the CDR3 is 15 residues. CDR1 and CDR2 from the germline V gene are LGHNA and YNFKEQ. The CDR3 loop reads CASSGELAGGDTQYF. The CDR3 DNA follows: TGTGCCAGCTCCGGGGAACTAGCGGGAGGAGATACGCAGTATTTT.

The chain joins TRBV6-5 to TRBJ1-3, with 7 bases fitting TRBD1. This CDR3 is built from 14 residues. J gave up 3 bases and V 6 bases, and 5 bases lay outside the gene matches. CDR1 is MNHEY and CDR2 is SVGAGI in the germline V gene. This CDR3 reads CASSPGQYGNTIYF. For the CDR3, the DNA is TGTGCCAGCAGCCCGGGACAGTATGGAAACACCATATATTTT.

V usage is TRBV2 and J usage is TRBJ2-7; 9 bases line up with TRBD2. The V gene's germline CDR1 is SNHLY and CDR2 FYNNEI. J was trimmed by 2 bases and V by 2 bases; bases with no gene match: 4. This CDR3 is built from 15 residues. The CDR3 protein is CASSELSGGPYEQYF. CDR3 DNA: TGTGCCAGCAGTGAATTAAGCGGGGGGCCCTACGAGCAGTACTTC.

This chain joins TRBV12-5 and TRBJ1-5, with D maybe TRBD1 (6 bases). The germline CDR1 and CDR2 sequences are LGHNT and FRNRAP. Trimming stripped 2 bases from V and 7 bases from J, with 9 bases between. The CDR3 spans 13 residues. The CDR3 loop is CASGLQGFQPQHF. In DNA form, the CDR3 reads TGTGCTAGTGGTTTGCAGGGGTTCCAGCCCCAGCATTTT.